Following are 15 T cell receptor beta chains from one sample sequenced in a study of blood T cell repertoires in COVID-19. Assay: immunoSEQ multiplex PCR; the TCRdb copy retains only in-frame clones and omits some. The data contain around 160,000 clones, roughly 83% of them seen just once; the ten biggest clones take up around 13%. Sequencing was performed on PBMCs or T cells enriched from blood (not recorded which). Receptor source: a woman aged 55-69 years who had recovered from COVID-19.

The V call is TRBV6-4, the J call TRBJ1-1; D unclear. Trimming removed 0 bases at V and 4 bases at J, with 12 bases between. CDR1 is MRHNA and CDR2 is SNTAGT in the germline V gene. The CDR3 totals 15 residues. CDR3 DNA sequence: TGTGCCAGCAGTGACTCCACGGCGGGTAGCACTGAAGCTTTCTTT. Translated: CASSDSTAGSTEAFF.

The rearrangement uses TRBV27 and TRBJ2-1, with 9 positions matching TRBD2. The CDR3 loop spans 15 amino acids. V lost 6 bases, J lost 3 bases, and 6 bases stayed unmatched. In germline, CDR1 is MNHEY, CDR2 SMNVEV (reference sequence). CDR3 in amino acids: CASRRLADFYNEQFF. The CDR3 coding sequence is TGTGCCAGCAGAAGACTAGCGGACTTCTACAATGAGCAGTTCTTC.

The chain has TRBV28 and TRBJ2-3; tentative D call: TRBD1 (5 bases). The length of the CDR3 is 14 residues. Germline loops: CDR1 MDHEN, CDR2 SYDVKM. V shed 5 bases and J shed 10 bases, with 19 bases lying between them. The CDR3 loop reads CASSPIPWGISQYF. In DNA form, the CDR3 reads TGTGCCAGCAGTCCGATTCCGTGGGGCATATCGCAGTATTTT.

The chain is built from TRBV5-1 and TRBJ2-5, with TRBD2 matching 10 bases. Trimming cost V 0 bases and J 5 bases; bases outside gene matches: 10. The CDR3 runs 17 residues. Germline V lookup: CDR1 SGHRS, CDR2 YFSETQ. CDR3 DNA: TGCGCCAGCAGCTTGGCCACTAGCGGGGCCTTAAGGGAGACCCAGTACTTC. Protein product: CASSLATSGALRETQYF. Looking up the rest from reference TRBV5-1 and TRBJ2-5 gives the full variable domain: KAGVTQTPRYLIKTRGQQVTLSCSPISGHRSVSWYQQTPGQGLQFLFEYFSETQRNKGNFPGRFSGRQFSNSRSEMNVSTLELGDSALYLCASSLATSGALRETQYFGPGTRLLVL.

V usage is TRBV10-2 and J usage is TRBJ1-2, with no clear D. This CDR3 region has 12 residues. Germline V CDR1 and CDR2: WSHSY, SAAADI. The germline V and J ends were trimmed by 3 bases and 5 bases, with 7 bases remaining between them. This CDR3 reads CASSERLYGYTF. As DNA, the CDR3 is TGCGCCAGCAGTGAAAGACTATATGGCTACACCTTC.

The rearrangement links TRBV11-2 to TRBJ2-7; TRBD2 agrees at 9 bases. Trimming took 8 bases from V and 2 from J; bases not matched to a gene: 7. Per the germline V gene, CDR1 is SGHAT and CDR2 is FQNNGV. This CDR3 contains 14 residues. CDR3 bases: TGTGCCAGCCGAGAGGCGGGAGGGCCCTACGAGCAGTACTTC. This sequence encodes CASREAGGPYEQYF.

V is TRBV28 and J is TRBJ2-3; 13 nucleotides agree with TRBD2. The CDR3 has 16 residues. Germline V CDR1 and CDR2: MDHEN, SYDVKM. The ends lost 5 bases at V and 7 bases at J; junction bases unmatched: 9. The CDR3 bases are TGTGCCAGCAGTATTCGGCGACTAGCGGGAGGCAATACGCAGTATTTT. Its protein product is CASSIRRLAGGNTQYF. Full variable domain (rest looked up from reference TRBV28 and TRBJ2-3): DVKVTQSSRYLVKRTGEKVFLECVQDMDHENMFWYRQDPGLGLRLIYFSYDVKMKEKGDIPEGYSVSREKKERFSLILESASTNQTSMYLCASSIRRLAGGNTQYFGPGTRLTVL.

The CDR3 region is CASRGGGASSYNEQFF. Written as DNA, the CDR3 is TGCGCCAGCAGGGGAGGAGGGGCGAGCTCCTACAATGAGCAGTTCTTC. The chain combines TRBV5-1 with TRBJ2-1, with D perhaps TRBD2 (6 bases). CDR1 is SGHRS, CDR2 YFSETQ, per germline. This CDR3 is built from 16 residues. Trimming left V 5 bases short and J 0 bases short, with 15 bases between.

The V and J genes are TRBV2 and TRBJ2-1; the match to TRBD2 covers 8 bases. V lost 7 bases, J lost 8 bases, and 10 bases stayed unmatched. CDR1 is SNHLY and CDR2 is FYNNEI in the germline V gene. This CDR3 has 14 residues. The chain's CDR3 is CASNAGGPGDEQFF. The DNA for the CDR3 is TGTGCCAGCAACGCGGGAGGCCCCGGGGATGAGCAGTTCTTC.

This clone appeared once. The gene calls are TRBV11-1 and TRBJ2-5, with TRBD2 matching over 7 bases. CDR1 SGHAT and CDR2 FQDESV come from the germline V gene (reference sequence). The CDR3 extends over 14 amino acids. J was trimmed by 5 bases and V by 3 bases; bases with no gene match: 6. The CDR3 sequence: CASSLLRGGETQYF. DNA of the CDR3: TGTGCCAGCAGCTTGCTTCGGGGAGGGGAGACCCAGTACTTC.

The rearrangement uses TRBV18 and TRBJ2-7; D may be TRBD1 (6 bases). V was pared by 2 bases and J by 7 bases, with 15 bases between. Germline CDR1 is KGHSH and CDR2 is LQKENI. CDR3 length: 14 amino acids. The CDR3 here is CASSPTGFTGEQYF. For the CDR3, the DNA is TGTGCCAGCTCACCAACAGGGTTCACAGGAGAGCAGTACTTC.

The chain uses TRBV15 and TRBJ1-5; 7 nucleotides line up with TRBD1. V trimming: 5 bases; J trimming: 0 bases; junction bases outside the gene matches: 10. Germline assignment: CDR1 LNHNV and CDR2 YYDKDF (reference sequence). The CDR3 totals 17 residues. The CDR3 DNA reads as TGTGCCACCAGCCGATACGGGACAGAGGATAGCAATCAGCCCCAGCATTTT. This codes for CATSRYGTEDSNQPQHF.

This clone appeared a few times. V and J are TRBV5-1 and TRBJ2-2; 11 bases align to TRBD2. Germline assignment: CDR1 SGHRS and CDR2 YFSETQ. This CDR3 region has 17 residues. Trimming cost V 4 bases and J 5 bases; bases outside gene matches: 10. CDR3 sequence: CASSRHLSGRGTGELFF. Written as DNA, the CDR3 is TGCGCCAGCAGCCGCCACCTTAGCGGGAGGGGTACCGGGGAGCTGTTTTTT.

In its sample, this clone was seen once. This chain joins TRBV5-4 and TRBJ1-2, with D tentatively TRBD1 (6 bases). The CDR3 is 13 residues long. CDR1 and CDR2 (germline): SGHNT, YYREEE (reference sequence). V lost 4 bases, J lost 3 bases, and 10 bases lay in between. The CDR3 sequence is CASSLPGDYGYTF. The CDR3 DNA is TGTGCCAGCAGCCTTCCAGGGGACTATGGCTACACCTTC.

The V call is TRBV11-2, the J call TRBJ1-2; perhaps TRBD1 as D (5 bases). The ends were cut back, 4 bases at V and 7 bases at J, with 16 bases in the middle. This CDR3 has 14 amino acids. The germline CDR1 and CDR2 sequences are SGHAT and FQNNGV. The CDR3 nucleotides read TGTGCCAGCAGCTCGGTCCGGGGGTTCGGTGGCTACACCTTC. Translated: CASSSVRGFGGYTF.